This section outlines one TCR beta chain sequence together with its context. Its antigen is currently unknown. It was with 60 Vbeta and 13 Jbeta primers that the PCR ran. Using immunoSEQ multiplex PCR, the repertoire was profiled, and TCRdb retains in-frame clones only, with some absent. The sample lists around 200,000 clones, around four fifths occurring once. Germline CDR1 SGHNT, CDR2 YYREEE (reference sequence). The CDR3 totals 12 residues. V lost 8 bases and J 4 bases, leaving 13 bases between the germline ends. The data belong to a study of cytomegalovirus exposure and HLA in healthy donors. Study-level results: Cytomegalovirus status, reportedly, was diagnosed with high specificity and sensitivity by the classifier. Prediction of most subjects' HLA-A and HLA-B alleles by TCR beta sequences was reportedly accurate. Specificity of three CMV-associated chains for CMV antigens was verified in vitro.

The sample taken for sequencing was PBMCs. The rearrangement joins TRBV5-4 to TRBJ2-7; TRBD2 is a possible D gene (7 bases). This receptor was obtained from a female donor in good health and CMV-seronegative. The CDR3 sequence is CASSGGQYEQYF. The CDR3 nucleotides read TGTGCCAGTTCGGGGGGCCAGTACGAGCAGTACTTC.